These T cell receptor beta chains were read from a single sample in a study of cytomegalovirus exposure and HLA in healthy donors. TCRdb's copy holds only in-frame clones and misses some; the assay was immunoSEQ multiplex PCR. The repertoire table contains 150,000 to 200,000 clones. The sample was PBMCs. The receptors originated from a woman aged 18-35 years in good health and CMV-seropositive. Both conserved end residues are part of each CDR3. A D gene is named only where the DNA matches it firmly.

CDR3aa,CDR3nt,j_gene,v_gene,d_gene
CASSWTGGDTEAFF,TGCGCCAGCAGTTGGACGGGGGGCGACACTGAAGCTTTCTTT,TRBJ1-1,TRBV5-1,NA
CASSQESAEQYF,TGTGCCAGCAGCCAAGAAAGCGCCGAGCAGTACTTC,TRBJ2-7,TRBV4-2,NA
CASRSPGLALDTQYF,TGTGCCAGTAGATCGCCGGGACTAGCCCTTGATACGCAGTATTTT,TRBJ2-3,TRBV19,TRBD2
CASSPPSSGGGNEQFF,TGTGCCAGCTCACCGCCCTCTAGCGGGGGTGGGAATGAGCAGTTCTTC,TRBJ2-1,TRBV18,TRBD2
CASSPPGVGYTF,TGTGCCAGCAGTCCCCCGGGGGTCGGCTACACCTTC,TRBJ1-2,TRBV6-5,NA
CASSYGLGTNTEAFF,TGTGCCAGCAGTTACGGACTGGGCACCAACACTGAAGCTTTCTTT,TRBJ1-1,TRBV6-5,NA
CASSLAYPLRDWRYNEQFF,TGCGCCAGCAGCTTGGCTTATCCATTACGGGACTGGCGCTACAATGAGCAGTTCTTC,TRBJ2-1,TRBV5-1,NA
CASSESGGAASYNEQFF,TGTGCCAGCAGTGAAAGCGGGGGGGCCGCTTCCTACAATGAGCAGTTCTTC,TRBJ2-1,TRBV6-1,TRBD2
CASSLNQGNEQFF,TGCGCCAGCAGCTTGAATCAGGGTAATGAGCAGTTCTTC,TRBJ2-1,TRBV5-1,NA
CASSFRDHRTDTQYF,TGTGCCAGCAGTTTCCGGGATCACCGCACAGATACGCAGTATTTT,TRBJ2-3,TRBV27,NA
CASSSGDRAAGYTF,TGTGCCAGCAGCTCGGGGGACAGGGCGGCTGGCTACACCTTC,TRBJ1-2,TRBV7-2,TRBD1
CASSYNPGGSDGYTF,TGTGCCAGCAGCTACAATCCAGGGGGCAGCGATGGCTACACCTTC,TRBJ1-2,TRBV6-1,TRBD1
CASGGDLKTQYF,TGTGCCAGCGGCGGGGACCTTAAGACCCAGTACTTC,TRBJ2-5,TRBV6-5,NA
CASSQGLAGVTGDNEQFF,TGTGCCAGCAGCCAAGGACTAGCGGGGGTTACGGGAGACAATGAGCAGTTCTTC,TRBJ2-1,TRBV5-6,TRBD2
CASSSPPGDYEQYF,TGCGCCAGCAGCTCCCCCCCGGGGGACTACGAGCAGTACTTC,TRBJ2-7,TRBV5-1,NA
CASSLRTGGTYEQYF,TGTGCCAGCAGCTTAAGGACAGGGGGCACATACGAGCAGTACTTC,TRBJ2-7,TRBV7-2,TRBD1
CASSAGQSGYGYTF,TGTGCCAGCAGCGCCGGACAGTCGGGCTATGGCTACACCTTC,TRBJ1-2,TRBV7-9,NA
CSVETSGGNTDTQYF,TGCAGCGTAGAAACTAGCGGGGGTAACACAGATACGCAGTATTTT,TRBJ2-3,TRBV29-1,TRBD2
CASRGQGGNSPLHF,TGTGCCAGCAGAGGACAGGGGGGGAATTCACCCCTCCACTTT,TRBJ1-6,TRBV2,TRBD1
CASSQEAGGRSETQYF,TGCGCCAGCAGCCAAGAGGCGGGGGGCCGGTCGGAGACCCAGTACTTC,TRBJ2-5,TRBV4-3,TRBD2
CASSKEAPGQEGLGTQYF,TGTGCCAGCAGCAAGGAAGCACCGGGACAGGAAGGTCTTGGTACGCAGTATTTT,TRBJ2-3,TRBV7-6,TRBD1
CASSRVDEQFF,TGTGCCAGCTCAAGAGTGGATGAGCAGTTCTTC,TRBJ2-1,TRBV18,NA
CASRQRSGSVTDTQYF,TGTGCCAGCAGACAGAGGTCCGGGAGTGTTACAGATACGCAGTATTTT,TRBJ2-3,TRBV7-2,NA
CASSGQDYNEQFF,TGCGCCAGCAGTGGACAGGACTACAATGAGCAGTTCTTC,TRBJ2-1,TRBV5-1,TRBD1
CASSMKTSGSYNEQFF,TGTGCCAGCAGCATGAAGACTAGCGGGTCCTACAATGAGCAGTTCTTC,TRBJ2-1,TRBV5-4,TRBD2
CAWSGTGPQHF,TGTGCCTGGAGTGGGACTGGGCCCCAGCATTTT,TRBJ1-5,TRBV30,NA
CASTHNQGGTDTQYF,TGTGCCAGCACCCACAACCAGGGCGGTACAGATACGCAGTATTTT,TRBJ2-3,TRBV7-9,NA
CASSLVRTIFNEQFF,TGTGCCAGCAGCTTAGTTAGGACTATATTCAATGAGCAGTTCTTC,TRBJ2-1,TRBV7-2,NA
CASSIRDSNEKLFF,TGTGCCAGTAGTATCCGGGACAGCAATGAAAAACTGTTTTTT,TRBJ1-4,TRBV19,TRBD1
CASSEGGDYNEQFF,TGTGCCAGCAGCGAGGGAGGGGATTACAATGAGCAGTTCTTC,TRBJ2-1,TRBV6-4,TRBD2
CSVVQNRVLAEAFF,TGCAGCGTTGTCCAGAACAGGGTTCTCGCTGAAGCTTTCTTT,TRBJ1-1,TRBV29-1,NA
CASSSDSLGSYEQYF,TGTGCCAGCAGCTCCGACAGCCTAGGATCCTACGAGCAGTACTTC,TRBJ2-7,TRBV7-2,NA
CASSPPSDEKLFF,TGTGCCAGCTCACCACCGTCAGATGAAAAACTGTTTTTT,TRBJ1-4,TRBV18,NA
CASKAAGKDEQFF,TGTGCCAGCAAGGCGGCGGGTAAGGATGAGCAGTTCTTC,TRBJ2-1,TRBV11-2,NA
CAWSIQSYNEQFF,TGTGCCTGGAGTATTCAATCCTACAATGAGCAGTTCTTC,TRBJ2-1,TRBV30,NA
CAWGRVMNTEAFF,TGTGCCTGGGGGAGGGTAATGAACACTGAAGCTTTCTTT,TRBJ1-1,TRBV30,NA
CASSRPGAGYGYTF,TGCGCCAGCAGCCGTCCAGGGGCGGGCTATGGCTACACCTTC,TRBJ1-2,TRBV4-3,NA
CASSPKFLRGNQETQYF,TGCGCCAGCAGCCCGAAATTTTTGCGGGGGAACCAAGAGACCCAGTACTTC,TRBJ2-5,TRBV5-1,TRBD2
CASSSGANTGELFF,TGTGCCAGCAGCTCGGGGGCGAACACCGGGGAGCTGTTTTTT,TRBJ2-2,TRBV7-9,NA
CAIRGTLQETQYF,TGTGCCATCAGGGGGACTCTACAAGAGACCCAGTACTTC,TRBJ2-5,TRBV10-3,NA
CASRETGGEKLFF,TGTGCCAGTAGGGAGACAGGGGGTGAAAAACTGTTTTTT,TRBJ1-4,TRBV19,TRBD1
CASSGPIRTSNYGYTF,TGTGCCAGCAGTGGCCCCATAAGGACATCTAACTATGGCTACACCTTC,TRBJ1-2,TRBV25-1,NA
CASSEARQGSAYGYTF,TGTGCCAGCAGTGAAGCTAGACAGGGATCGGCCTATGGCTACACCTTC,TRBJ1-2,TRBV6-1,TRBD1
CASSGNSGGNSYEQYF,TGTGCCAGCAGCGGAAATAGCGGGGGGAACTCCTACGAGCAGTACTTC,TRBJ2-7,TRBV9,TRBD2
CASSHRSGLAGGLYNEQFF,TGCGCCAGCAGCCACCGCTCGGGACTAGCGGGGGGGCTCTACAATGAGCAGTTCTTC,TRBJ2-1,TRBV4-3,TRBD2
CASSPGGTASEKLFF,TGTGCCAGCAGTCCAGGGGGCACCGCATCTGAAAAACTGTTTTTT,TRBJ1-4,TRBV6-5,TRBD1
CASSQGHGTDYGYTF,TGCGCCAGCAGCCAGGGGCACGGGACAGACTATGGCTACACCTTC,TRBJ1-2,TRBV4-1,TRBD1
CASGQDMNTEAFF,TGTGCCAGCGGACAGGATATGAACACTGAAGCTTTCTTT,TRBJ1-1,TRBV2,TRBD1
CASSLNVGGGSSYNSPLHF,TGTGCCAGCAGCTTAAATGTAGGGGGCGGAAGCTCCTATAATTCACCCCTCCACTTT,TRBJ1-6,TRBV7-6,TRBD1
CASSHDSGRGWGEQYF,TGCGCCAGCAGCCACGATAGCGGGAGAGGATGGGGCGAGCAGTACTTC,TRBJ2-7,TRBV4-1,TRBD2
CASSLAGGSREKLFF,TGTGCCAGCAGCTTAGCCGGGGGATCGAGGGAAAAACTGTTTTTT,TRBJ1-4,TRBV7-9,NA
CASDAAGTNYGYTF,TGTGCCAGCGACGCGGCAGGGACTAACTATGGCTACACCTTC,TRBJ1-2,TRBV6-6,NA